This TCR beta chain was identified in a study of human T cells and chemical hapten exposure. Study-level information: The study enrolled mostly female patients with alopecia areata, totalis or universalis. The study traced per-sample TCR yield variation mainly to small differences in pooled library volumes.

In TCRdb, the RACE reads were re-called with MiXCR into one record per CDR3 protein. This table holds about 350,000 distinct CDR3 sequences, around 5% found once. The V end was cut by 2 bases, the J end by 4 bases, with 13 bases between. CDR3 length equals 15 residues. In germline, CDR1 is SEHNR, CDR2 FQNEAQ (reference sequence). Time point here: pre-sensitization, week 0. Stated treatment: therapeutic diphenylcyclopropenone sensitization with weekly scalp DPC. Venepuncture was done earlier than the placement of each patch test. This TCR was sampled from a woman aged 18-30 years with alopecia areata. Some clones in this sample may be carry-over from other donors' samples. The sample was whole blood, taken in connection with sensitization to the hapten diphenylcyclopropenone (DPC). The gene calls are TRBV7-9 and TRBJ2-3, with D hard to call. CDR3 protein: CASSLQWGASDTQYF. The DNA for the CDR3 is TGTGCCAGCAGCTTACAGTGGGGTGCGTCAGATACGCAGTATTTT.